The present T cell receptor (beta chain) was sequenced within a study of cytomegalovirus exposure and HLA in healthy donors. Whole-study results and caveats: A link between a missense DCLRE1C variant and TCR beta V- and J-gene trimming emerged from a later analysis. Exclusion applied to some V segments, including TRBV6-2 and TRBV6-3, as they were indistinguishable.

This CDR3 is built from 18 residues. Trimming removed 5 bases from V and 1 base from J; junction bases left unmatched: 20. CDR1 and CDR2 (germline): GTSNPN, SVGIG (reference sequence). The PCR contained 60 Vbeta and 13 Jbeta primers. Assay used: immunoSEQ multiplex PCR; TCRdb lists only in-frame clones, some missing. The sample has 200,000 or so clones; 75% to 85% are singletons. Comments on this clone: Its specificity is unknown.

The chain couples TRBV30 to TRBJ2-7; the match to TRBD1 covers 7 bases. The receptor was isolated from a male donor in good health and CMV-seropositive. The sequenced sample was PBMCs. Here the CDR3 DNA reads TGTGCCTGGGCCGCCGGGAACAGGGGCCTCCTAAAGTCCTACGAGCAGTACTTC. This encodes CAWAAGNRGLLKSYEQYF.